Described below is a single TCR beta chain sequence and its context. Its cognate antigen is unknown. The source of the sample is a study of shared clonotypes between healthy human individuals. The overall study: The study drew on a couple of women and a few men aged 18 to 49 as donors. Overall study results and limits: The study drew on few donors, limiting represented genetic and exposure-history diversity.

The CDR3 runs 13 residues. Trimming removed 5 bases from V and 0 bases from J, with 7 bases in between. CDR1 and CDR2 (germline): SGHTA, FQGTGA. In the original analysis: Owing to the provision of junction-only sequences devoid of quality scores by immunoSEQ, filtering differed. Sequencing was performed with immunoSEQ multiplex PCR; in TCRdb, only in-frame clones are kept and a portion is missing. V and J calls and clone size come straight from that table; D and trimming were deduced from the DNA. The table records over a million clones, approximately 80% of them present only once. CD4+ cell separation produced CD45RA+ naive and CD45RA-negative memory subsets.

This chain uses TRBV7-3 with TRBJ1-1, with D hard to call. The clonotype originates from a man in his late teens or twenties in good health. Some clones in this sample may be carry-over from other donors' samples. Material for sequencing was memory CD4+ T cells from PBMCs. Subset denoted: CD45RA-negative fraction. CDR3 residues: CASSTHMNTEAFF. CDR3 DNA sequence: TGTGCCAGCAGCACCCACATGAACACTGAAGCTTTCTTT.